Below are 32 T cell receptor beta chains sequenced from a single sample in a study of shared clonotypes between healthy human individuals. Data came from immunoSEQ multiplex PCR; TCRdb stores just in-frame clones and leaves some out. The table shows around 1,100,000 clones, with around 77% occurring only once. Sequencing was performed on memory CD4+ T cells from PBMCs. As for subset: CD45RA-negative fraction. The receptor set was obtained from a man younger than 35 in good health. Some clones in this sample may be carry-over from other donors' samples.

This clone was detected only once. The chain recombines TRBV5-4 with TRBJ1-2, with 7 bases matching TRBD1. There are 13 residues in the CDR3. V lost 1 base and J lost 8; bases outside the gene matches: 5. Germline assignment: CDR1 SGHNT and CDR2 YYREEE (reference sequence). The CDR3 bases are TGTGCCAGCAGCTTGCAGGGGGAATCAGGCTACACCTTC. As protein: CASSLQGESGYTF.

In its sample, this clone was seen many times. The gene calls are TRBV4-1 and TRBJ2-7, with 11 bases that match TRBD2. The CDR3 is made up of 14 amino acids. Germline assignment: CDR1 MGHRA and CDR2 YSYEKL. J was trimmed by 6 bases and V by 4 bases; bases with no gene match: 5. The CDR3 nucleotides read TGCGCCAGCAGCCGCGGGACTAGCGGAGTCGAGCAGTACTTC. Amino acid sequence: CASSRGTSGVEQYF.

V usage is TRBV5-4 and J usage is TRBJ2-3; unclear D gene. Germline assignment: CDR1 SGHNT and CDR2 YYREEE (reference sequence). The V end was cut by 3 bases, the J end by 0 bases, with 14 bases between. CDR3 length: 16 amino acids. The CDR3 loop is CASSSDPTLSTDTQYF. The CDR3, as DNA: TGTGCCAGCAGCTCCGACCCCACCTTAAGCACAGATACGCAGTATTTT. The full variable domain, rest sourced from reference TRBV5-4 and TRBJ2-3, is ETGVTQSPTHLIKTRGQQVTLRCSSQSGHNTVSWYQQALGQGPQFIFQYYREEENGRGNFPPRFSGLQFPNYSSELNVNALELDDSALYLCASSSDPTLSTDTQYFGPGTRLTVL.

The CDR3 sequence: CSVGASGYEQYF. The DNA for the CDR3 is TGCAGCGTTGGGGCTAGCGGCTACGAGCAGTACTTC. This rearrangement joins TRBV29-1 to TRBJ2-7, with 7 bases identical to TRBD2. V shed 4 bases, J shed 3 bases, and the junction held 3 bases outside the gene matches. Germline-derived CDR1 and CDR2 are SQVTM and ANQGSEA. The CDR3 spans 12 residues.

This rearrangement joins TRBV30 to TRBJ2-3, with TRBD1 matching 10 bases. CDR1 and CDR2 (germline): GTSNPN, SVGIG (reference sequence). The V segment lost 4 bases and the J segment 2 bases; nucleotides outside the gene matches: 3. CDR3 size: 14 residues. The CDR3 region has the DNA TGTGCCTGGAACGACAGGGGGCTCACAGATACGCAGTATTTT. This encodes CAWNDRGLTDTQYF.

This clone came up a few times. This chain uses TRBV5-1 with TRBJ2-4; 7 bases fit TRBD2. The CDR3 extends over 17 amino acids. After removal of 4 bases from V and 3 bases from J, the junction contained 13 bases not matched to a gene. Germline-derived CDR1 and CDR2 are SGHRS and YFSETQ. The CDR3 coding sequence is TGCGCCAGCAGCCCCGGGGGGAGTGTGTTAGTCAAAAACATTCAGTACTTC. Its protein product is CASSPGGSVLVKNIQYF.

In this sample, this clone turned up a few times. The rearrangement joins TRBV15 to TRBJ1-1; TRBD1 might be the D (6 bases). CDR1 is LNHNV, CDR2 YYDKDF, per germline (reference sequence). Trimming removed 6 bases from V and 1 base from J, with 12 bases in between. The CDR3 spans 14 residues. CDR3 sequence (DNA): TGTGCCACCAGGGACAGACTACCGAACACTGAAGCTTTCTTT. Its protein is CATRDRLPNTEAFF. The entire variable domain, with the rest obtained from reference TRBV15 and TRBJ1-1, is as follows: DAMVIQNPRYQVTQFGKPVTLSCSQTLNHNVMYWYQQKSSQAPKLLFHYYDKDFNNEADTPDNFQSRRPNTSFCFLDIRSPGLGDTAMYLCATRDRLPNTEAFFGQGTRLTVV.

This chain's CDR3 is CASSLTIAGGPDTQYF. The CDR3 region has the DNA TGTGCCAGCAGCTTGACGATAGCGGGAGGGCCGGATACGCAGTATTTT. V and J are TRBV7-3 and TRBJ2-3; 11 bases map to TRBD2. J gave up 6 bases and V 3 bases, and 8 bases lay outside the gene matches. The V gene's germline CDR1 is SGHTA and CDR2 FQGTGA. The length of the CDR3 is 16 residues. Together with reference TRBV7-3 and TRBJ2-3, the CDR3 gives the full variable domain: GAGVSQTPSNKVTEKGKYVELRCDPISGHTALYWYRQSLGQGPEFLIYFQGTGAADDSGLPNDRFFAVRPEGSVSTLKIQRTERGDSAVYLCASSLTIAGGPDTQYFGPGTRLTVL.

The chain employs TRBV6-1 and TRBJ2-2; 15 bases match TRBD2. The CDR3 spans 18 residues. Trimming removed 4 bases from V and 4 bases from J; junction bases left unmatched: 7. Germline V gene sequence: CDR1 MNHNS, CDR2 SASEGT. CDR3 sequence: CASSGGLAGGRGTGELFF. The CDR3 DNA follows: TGTGCCAGCAGTGGAGGACTAGCGGGAGGGAGGGGCACCGGGGAGCTGTTTTTT.

The chain has TRBV5-1 and TRBJ2-5, with a possible D match to TRBD2 (6 bases). The V end was cut by 3 bases, the J end by 2 bases, with 11 bases between. The CDR3 is 14 residues long. Per germline, CDR1 SGHRS and CDR2 YFSETQ. CDR3 in DNA: TGCGCCAGCAGCTCGGGACTGCCACAAGAGACCCAGTACTTC. Protein product: CASSSGLPQETQYF.

The rearrangement joins TRBV4-1 to TRBJ2-5; 11 nucleotides align to TRBD1. V lost 0 bases and J lost 5; bases outside the gene matches: 5. From germline, CDR1 is MGHRA and CDR2 YSYEKL. CDR3 size: 16 residues. DNA of the CDR3: TGCGCCAGCAGCCAAGACGGACAGGGGGCTTGGGAGACCCAGTACTTC. This encodes CASSQDGQGAWETQYF.

This clone has only a few counts. The chain combines TRBV29-1 with TRBJ1-1, with TRBD1 identical over 7 bases. The CDR3 has 13 residues. Germline V CDR1 and CDR2: SQVTM, ANQGSEA. The ends lost 6 bases at V and 3 bases at J; junction bases unmatched: 7. The DNA of the CDR3 is TGCAGCGTGCAAACTCAGGGGGACACTGAAGCTTTCTTT. Translation: CSVQTQGDTEAFF.

This clone was observed a handful of times. The rearrangement links TRBV5-1 to TRBJ1-5; D unresolved. Looked up from germline, CDR1 is SGHRS and CDR2 is YFSETQ. CDR3 length equals 15 residues. Trimming stripped 0 bases from V and 1 base from J, with 8 bases between. The CDR3 DNA is TGCGCCAGCAGCTTGGATAGTCAGAGCAATCAGCCCCAGCATTTT. Protein product: CASSLDSQSNQPQHF.

The genes are TRBV2 and TRBJ2-7; 8 bases line up with TRBD2. Looked up from germline, CDR1 is SNHLY and CDR2 is FYNNEI. This CDR3 has 13 amino acids. With 2 bases clipped from V and 6 bases from J, the junction kept 3 bases outside the gene matches. This chain's CDR3 is CASSEYRGGEQYF. The CDR3 DNA sequence: TGTGCCAGCAGTGAATATCGGGGGGGCGAGCAGTACTTC.

The gene calls are TRBV28 and TRBJ2-3; D gene ambiguous. V was clipped by 4 bases and J by 5 bases, with 4 bases between them. The germline gives CDR1 MDHEN, CDR2 SYDVKM. This CDR3 has 11 amino acids. The DNA of the CDR3 is TGTGCCAGCAGTTCGCAAGATACGCAGTATTTT. Amino acids: CASSSQDTQYF.

This chain joins TRBV28 and TRBJ1-2; unclear D gene. Germline-derived CDR1 and CDR2 are MDHEN and SYDVKM. Trimming took 5 bases from V and 3 from J, leaving 7 bases between them. CDR3 length equals 12 residues. In DNA form, the CDR3 reads TGTGCCAGCAGTGGGATATACTATGGCTACACCTTC. This translates into CASSGIYYGYTF.

V and J are TRBV7-9 and TRBJ1-4; D ambiguous. V lost 2 bases and J 0 bases, leaving 10 bases between the germline ends. The CDR3 consists of 16 residues. Germline values: CDR1 SEHNR, CDR2 FQNEAQ (reference sequence). The CDR3 DNA follows: TGTGCCAGCAGCTTATTCAGGACTACAACTAATGAAAAACTGTTTTTT. It yields the protein CASSLFRTTTNEKLFF.

This rearrangement joins TRBV5-1 to TRBJ2-7; 8 bases agree with TRBD2. The CDR3 runs to 15 residues. The V gene's germline CDR1 is SGHRS and CDR2 YFSETQ. V trimming: 0 bases; J trimming: 6 bases; junction bases outside the gene matches: 8. Here the CDR3 DNA reads TGCGCCAGCAGCTTGGCCGCGACTAGCGTAGGCGAGCAGTACTTC. It yields the protein CASSLAATSVGEQYF.

The CDR3 DNA follows: TGTGCCAGCAGCTTGTGGCGACTAGCGGGAGCTCCCGGGGAGCTGTTTTTT. Amino acid sequence: CASSLWRLAGAPGELFF. The chain employs TRBV5-6 and TRBJ2-2, with 12 bases that match TRBD2. Germline trimming cut 1 base from V and 6 bases from J; bases unmatched to any gene: 7. In germline, CDR1 is SGHDT, CDR2 YYEEEE. This CDR3 region has 17 residues.

This clone was seen a handful of times. The chain links TRBV5-6 to TRBJ1-2, with D hard to call. This CDR3 comprises 15 residues. Germline CDR1 is SGHDT and CDR2 is YYEEEE. Deletions cut 1 base from V and 6 bases from J, with 16 bases between. In DNA form, the CDR3 reads TGTGCCAGCAGCTTGTGGTCCGCGGATACAAATGGCTACACCTTC. It yields the protein CASSLWSADTNGYTF.

The chain is built from TRBV6-1 and TRBJ1-2, with a possible D match to TRBD1 (5 bases). V was clipped by 1 base and J by 6 bases, with 12 bases between them. The CDR3 is 14 residues long. CDR1 and CDR2 (germline): MNHNS, SASEGT. The DNA of the CDR3 is TGTGCCAGCAGTGAAGTGGGGGGAGGCGATGGCTACACCTTC. Its translation: CASSEVGGGDGYTF.

The chain is built from TRBV29-1 and TRBJ2-5; D not certain. The germline V gene encodes CDR1 SQVTM and CDR2 ANQGSEA. The CDR3 has 14 amino acids. Trimming cost V 4 bases and J 0 bases, with 12 bases left between them. The DNA for the CDR3 is TGCAGCGTTGGGGGAAGGAAGTACCAAGAGACCCAGTACTTC. Translating it yields CSVGGRKYQETQYF.

The genes are TRBV10-3 and TRBJ2-7; tentatively, D is TRBD1 (5 bases). There are 13 residues in the CDR3. Germline V gene lookup returns CDR1 ENHRY and CDR2 SYGVKD. Trimming cost V 6 bases and J 4 bases, with 13 bases left between them. Written as DNA, the CDR3 is TGTGCCATCAGAAAATGGCAGGGTTACGAGCAGTACTTC. Translating it yields CAIRKWQGYEQYF.

V gene TRBV2 combines with J gene TRBJ2-3, with D possibly matching TRBD1 (6 bases). Germline V gene sequence: CDR1 SNHLY, CDR2 FYNNEI. The V end was cut by 3 bases, the J end by 1 base, with 14 bases between. This CDR3 region has 16 residues. The CDR3 protein is CASSDRRGIGTDTQYF. Here the CDR3 DNA reads TGTGCCAGCAGTGACCGTAGGGGGATAGGCACAGATACGCAGTATTTT.

J is TRBJ2-3 and V is TRBV4-1; D perhaps matches TRBD2 (5 bases). Trimming shortened V by 1 base and J by 5 bases, and 16 bases separated the two germline ends. This CDR3 spans 16 amino acids. Germline CDR1 is MGHRA and CDR2 is YSYEKL. As DNA, the CDR3 is TGCGCCAGCAGCCAAGTTGGGAGCGCTAGAGTAGATACGCAGTATTTT. Protein sequence: CASSQVGSARVDTQYF.

This clone was seen a handful of times. The chain uses TRBV19 and TRBJ1-1, with D unclear. The length of the CDR3 is 15 residues. Looked up from germline, CDR1 is LNHDA and CDR2 is SQIVND (reference sequence). V gave up 7 bases and J gave up 0 bases, with 15 bases separating them. In nucleotides, the CDR3 is TGTGCCAGTACCAAGTCGGGGAAGCTGAACACTGAAGCTTTCTTT. Translating gives CASTKSGKLNTEAFF.

The chain joins TRBV6-5 to TRBJ2-1; possible D gene TRBD2, 6 bases. This CDR3 is built from 15 residues. The germline V gene has CDR1 MNHEY and CDR2 SVGAGI. V was cut by 6 bases and J by 2 bases, with 14 bases left in between. CDR3: CASSLNGGTYNEQFF. The CDR3 DNA follows: TGTGCCAGCAGCCTCAATGGCGGGACCTACAATGAGCAGTTCTTC.

This sequence joins TRBV11-2 and TRBJ2-3; possibly TRBD2 for D (5 bases). Trimming left V 1 base short and J 2 bases short, with 10 bases between. Per germline, CDR1 SGHAT and CDR2 FQNNGV. This CDR3 contains 15 residues. DNA for the CDR3: TGTGCCAGCAGCTTAGTTACGGGATACACAGATACGCAGTATTTT. It is translated as CASSLVTGYTDTQYF.

The chain has TRBV19 and TRBJ1-1, with D possibly TRBD1 on 6 matching bases. This CDR3 is built from 13 residues. Germline CDR1 is LNHDA and CDR2 is SQIVND (reference sequence). V lost 5 bases, J lost 4 bases, and 11 bases lay in between. This CDR3 reads CASSEGQPTEAFF. The CDR3 nucleotides are TGTGCCAGTAGTGAAGGACAGCCCACTGAAGCTTTCTTT.

V and J are TRBV6-5 and TRBJ1-2, with TRBD1 matching over 7 bases. J gave up 3 bases and V 10 bases, and 11 bases lay outside the gene matches. The V gene's germline CDR1 is MNHEY and CDR2 SVGAGI. This CDR3 contains 14 residues. DNA of the CDR3: TGTGCCACCTTAAGGCCAGGGGGATACTATGGCTACACCTTC. Its protein product is CATLRPGGYYGYTF.

The V call is TRBV7-9, the J call TRBJ2-5; 12 bases map to TRBD2. The CDR3 runs 15 residues. CDR1 and CDR2 from the germline V gene are SEHNR and FQNEAQ (reference sequence). V was pared by 5 bases and J by 7 bases, with 8 bases of the junction left unmatched. The CDR3 loop is CASSPRTSGVTTQYF. DNA of the CDR3: TGTGCCAGCAGCCCTCGGACTAGCGGGGTGACGACCCAGTACTTC. Filled out from reference TRBV7-9 and TRBJ2-5, the complete variable domain reads DTGVSQNPRHKITKRGQNVTFRCDPISEHNRLYWYRQTLGQGPEFLTYFQNEAQLEKSRLLSDRFSAERPKGSFSTLEIQRTEQGDSAMYLCASSPRTSGVTTQYFGPGTRLLVL.

The chain has TRBV7-2 and TRBJ1-2; TRBD1 might be the D (5 bases). The ends were cut back, 1 base at V and 6 bases at J, with 12 bases in the middle. This CDR3 is 14 amino acids long. CDR1 and CDR2 from the germline V gene are SGHTA and FQGNSA. The CDR3 loop reads CASSLVGGPDGYTF. The CDR3 DNA follows: TGTGCCAGCAGCTTAGTGGGGGGACCTGATGGCTACACCTTC. Using reference TRBV7-2 and TRBJ1-2 for the parts outside the CDR3, the full variable domain is GAGVSQSPSNKVTEKGKDVELRCDPISGHTALYWYRQSLGQGLEFLIYFQGNSAPDKSGLPSDRFSAERTGGSVSTLTIQRTQQEDSAVYLCASSLVGGPDGYTFGSGTRLTVV.